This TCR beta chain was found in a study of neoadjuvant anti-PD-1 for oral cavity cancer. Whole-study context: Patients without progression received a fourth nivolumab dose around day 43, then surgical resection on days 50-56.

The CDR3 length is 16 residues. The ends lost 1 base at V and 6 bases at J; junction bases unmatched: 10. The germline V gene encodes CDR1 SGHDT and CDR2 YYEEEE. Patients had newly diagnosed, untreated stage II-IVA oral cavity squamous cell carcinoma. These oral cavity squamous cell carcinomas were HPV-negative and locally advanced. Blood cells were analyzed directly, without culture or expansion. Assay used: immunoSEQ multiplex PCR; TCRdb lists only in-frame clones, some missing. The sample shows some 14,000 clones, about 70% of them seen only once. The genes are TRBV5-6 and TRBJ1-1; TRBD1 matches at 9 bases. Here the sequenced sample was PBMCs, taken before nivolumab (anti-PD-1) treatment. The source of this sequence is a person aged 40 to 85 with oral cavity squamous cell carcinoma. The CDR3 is CASSLWTGVRGAEAFF. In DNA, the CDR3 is TGTGCCAGCAGCTTGTGGACAGGGGTACGAGGGGCTGAAGCTTTCTTT.